This TCR beta chain was found in a study of control samples from healthy donors and cancer patients. Assay used: immunoSEQ multiplex PCR; TCRdb lists only in-frame clones, some missing. The sample lists about 84,000 clones, roughly 82% occurring once. CDR3 length: 18 residues. Trimming shortened V by 0 bases and J by 3 bases, and 17 bases separated the two germline ends. Germline V lookup: CDR1 MGHRA, CDR2 YSYEKL. This TCR came from a man in his 60s with head and neck cancer. Material for sequencing was PBMCs. The chain couples TRBV4-1 to TRBJ2-2; D possibly matches TRBD1 or TRBD2 (5 bases each). The CDR3 here is CASSQDYGARTDTGELFF. DNA for the CDR3: TGCGCCAGCAGCCAAGATTACGGGGCGAGGACTGACACCGGGGAGCTGTTTTTT.